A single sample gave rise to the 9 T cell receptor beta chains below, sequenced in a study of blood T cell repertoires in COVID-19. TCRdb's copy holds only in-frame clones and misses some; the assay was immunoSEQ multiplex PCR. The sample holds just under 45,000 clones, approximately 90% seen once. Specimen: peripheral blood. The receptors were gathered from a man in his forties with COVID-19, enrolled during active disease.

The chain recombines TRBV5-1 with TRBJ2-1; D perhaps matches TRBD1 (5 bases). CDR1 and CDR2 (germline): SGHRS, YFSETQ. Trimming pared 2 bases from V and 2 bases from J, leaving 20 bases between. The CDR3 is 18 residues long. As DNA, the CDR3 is TGCGCCAGCAGCTTAAACGGACATAAGACGGTGCCCTACAATGAGCAGTTCTTC. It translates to CASSLNGHKTVPYNEQFF.

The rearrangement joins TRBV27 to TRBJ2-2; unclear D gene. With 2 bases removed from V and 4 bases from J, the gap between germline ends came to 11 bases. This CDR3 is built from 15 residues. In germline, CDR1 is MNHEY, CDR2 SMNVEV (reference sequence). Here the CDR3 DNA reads TGTGCCAGCAGTTTAGACGGTAGAGGCACCGGGGAGCTGTTTTTT. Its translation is CASSLDGRGTGELFF.

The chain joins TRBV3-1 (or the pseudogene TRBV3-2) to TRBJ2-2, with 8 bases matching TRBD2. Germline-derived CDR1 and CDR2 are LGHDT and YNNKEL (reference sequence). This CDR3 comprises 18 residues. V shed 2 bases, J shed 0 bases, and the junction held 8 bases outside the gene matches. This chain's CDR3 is CASSQSFSGIANTGELFF. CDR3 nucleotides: TGTGCCAGCAGCCAAAGTTTTAGCGGGATAGCGAACACCGGGGAGCTGTTTTTT.

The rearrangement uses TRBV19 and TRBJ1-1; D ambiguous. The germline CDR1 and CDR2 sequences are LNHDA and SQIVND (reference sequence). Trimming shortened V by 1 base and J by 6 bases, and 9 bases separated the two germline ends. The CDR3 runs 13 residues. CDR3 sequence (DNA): TGTGCCAGTAGTATAGGGTTTCGGGCTGAAGCTTTCTTT. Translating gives CASSIGFRAEAFF.

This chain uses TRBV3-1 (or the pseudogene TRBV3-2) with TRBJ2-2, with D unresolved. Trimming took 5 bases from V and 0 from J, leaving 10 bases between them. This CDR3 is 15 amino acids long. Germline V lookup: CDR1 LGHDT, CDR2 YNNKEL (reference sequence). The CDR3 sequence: CASSVRVTNTGELFF. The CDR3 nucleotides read TGTGCCAGCAGCGTCCGGGTAACGAACACCGGGGAGCTGTTTTTT.

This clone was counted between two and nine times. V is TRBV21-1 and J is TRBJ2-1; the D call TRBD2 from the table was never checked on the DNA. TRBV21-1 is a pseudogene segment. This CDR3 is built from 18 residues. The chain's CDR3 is CASNPGEGGPSSYNEQFF. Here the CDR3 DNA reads TGTGCCAGCAACCCAGGGGAGGGGGGGCCAAGCTCCTACAATGAGCAGTTCTTC.

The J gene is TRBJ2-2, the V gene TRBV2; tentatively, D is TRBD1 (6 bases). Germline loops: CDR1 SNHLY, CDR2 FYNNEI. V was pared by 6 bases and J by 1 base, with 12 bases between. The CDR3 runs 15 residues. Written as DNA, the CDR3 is TGTGCCAGCAGAACCGGGACACTGAACACCGGGGAGCTGTTTTTT. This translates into CASRTGTLNTGELFF.

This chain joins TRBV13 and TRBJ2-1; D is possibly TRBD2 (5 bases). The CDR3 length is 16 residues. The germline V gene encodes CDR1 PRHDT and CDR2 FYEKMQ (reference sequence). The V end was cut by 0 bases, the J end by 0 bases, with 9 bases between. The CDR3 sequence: CASSLGPGSSYNEQFF. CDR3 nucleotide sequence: TGTGCCAGCAGCTTAGGGCCTGGGAGCTCCTACAATGAGCAGTTCTTC. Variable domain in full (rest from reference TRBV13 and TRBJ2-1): AAGVIQSPRHLIKEKRETATLKCYPIPRHDTVYWYQQGPGQDPQFLISFYEKMQSDKGSIPDRFSAQQFSDYHSELNMSSLELGDSALYFCASSLGPGSSYNEQFFGPGTRLTVL.

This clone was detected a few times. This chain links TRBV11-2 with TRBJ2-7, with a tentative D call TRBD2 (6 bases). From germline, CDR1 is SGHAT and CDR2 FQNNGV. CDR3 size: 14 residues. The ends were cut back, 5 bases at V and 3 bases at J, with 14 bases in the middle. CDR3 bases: TGTGCCAGCAGCAGAGCGGCGGGGCTCTACGAGCAGTACTTC. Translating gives CASSRAAGLYEQYF.